The clone carrying this T cell receptor beta chain was found a few times. TCRdb analysed the reads with MiXCR anew, one entry per CDR3 protein. This table has about 260,000 distinct CDR3 sequences, roughly 13% appearing once. The sample originates from a study of T cell repertoires in cytomegalovirus infection. CDR1 and CDR2 (germline): DFQATT, SNEGSKA (reference sequence). This CDR3 has 12 amino acids. J lost 7 bases, V lost 3 bases, and 4 bases had no gene match. The sample taken for sequencing was PBMCs. The receptor was isolated from a human donor in good health (CMV status not recorded). Some clones in this sample may be carry-over from other donors' samples. The J gene is TRBJ1-2, the V gene TRBV20-1; the match to TRBD1 covers 8 bases. CDR3 residues: CSARTGEGGYTF. The CDR3 DNA follows: TGCAGTGCTAGGACAGGGGAAGGTGGCTACACCTTC.